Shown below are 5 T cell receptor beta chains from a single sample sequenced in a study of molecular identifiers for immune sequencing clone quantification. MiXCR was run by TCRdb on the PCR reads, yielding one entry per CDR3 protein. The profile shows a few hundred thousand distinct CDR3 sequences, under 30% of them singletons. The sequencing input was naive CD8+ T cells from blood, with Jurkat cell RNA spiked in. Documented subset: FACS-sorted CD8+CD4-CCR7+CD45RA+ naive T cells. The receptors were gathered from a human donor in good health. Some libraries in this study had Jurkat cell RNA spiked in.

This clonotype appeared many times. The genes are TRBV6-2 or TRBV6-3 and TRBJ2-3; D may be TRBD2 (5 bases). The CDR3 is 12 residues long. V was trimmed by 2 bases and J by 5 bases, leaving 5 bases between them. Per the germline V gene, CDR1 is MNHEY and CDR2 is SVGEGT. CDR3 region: CASSYAGDTQYF. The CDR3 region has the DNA TGTGCCAGCAGTTACGCGGGAGATACGCAGTATTTT.

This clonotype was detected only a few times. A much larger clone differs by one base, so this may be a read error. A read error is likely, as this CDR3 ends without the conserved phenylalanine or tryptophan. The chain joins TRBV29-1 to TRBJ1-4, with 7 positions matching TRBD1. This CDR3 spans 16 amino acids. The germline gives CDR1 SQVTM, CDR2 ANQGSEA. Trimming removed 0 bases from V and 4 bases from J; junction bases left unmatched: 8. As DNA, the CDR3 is TGCAGCGTTGAAGATCCAGCGGACAGGATTAATGAAAAACTGTTTCTT. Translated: CSVEDPADRINEKLFL.

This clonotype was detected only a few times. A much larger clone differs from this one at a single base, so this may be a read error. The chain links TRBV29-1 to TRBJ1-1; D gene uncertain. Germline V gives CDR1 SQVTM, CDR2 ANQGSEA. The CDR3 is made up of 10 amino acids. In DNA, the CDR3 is TGCAGCGTTGAAGGGATCGAAGCTCTCTTT. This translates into CSVEGIEALF. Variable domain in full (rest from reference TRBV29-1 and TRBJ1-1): SAVISQKPSRDICQRGTSLTIQCQVDSQVTMMFWYRQQPGQSLTLIATANQGSEATYESGFVIDKFPISRPNLTFSTLTVSNMSPEDSSIYLCSVEGIEALFGQGTRLTVV.

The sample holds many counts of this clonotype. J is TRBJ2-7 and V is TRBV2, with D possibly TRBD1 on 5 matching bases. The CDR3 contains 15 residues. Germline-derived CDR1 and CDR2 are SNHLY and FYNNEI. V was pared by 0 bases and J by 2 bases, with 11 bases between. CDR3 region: CASSEAQGWAYEQYF. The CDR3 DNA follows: TGTGCCAGCAGTGAAGCGCAGGGCTGGGCCTACGAGCAGTACTTC.

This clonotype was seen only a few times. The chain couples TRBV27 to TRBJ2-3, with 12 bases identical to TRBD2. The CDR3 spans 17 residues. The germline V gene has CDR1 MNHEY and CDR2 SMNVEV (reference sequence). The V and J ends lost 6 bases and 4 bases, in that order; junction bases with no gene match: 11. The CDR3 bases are TGTGCCAGCAGCGCATCGACTAGCGGGAGAGTAGCAGATACGCAGTATTTT. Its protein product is CASSASTSGRVADTQYF.